The 29 T cell receptor beta chains given below trace back to one sample, sequenced in a study of blood T cell repertoires in COVID-19. Sequencing was performed with immunoSEQ multiplex PCR; in TCRdb, only in-frame clones are kept and a portion is missing. In the table there are about 86,000 clones, approximately 88% of which are singletons. The sequenced material came from peripheral blood. These receptors were collected from a woman older than 75 with active or convalescent COVID-19.

This clone was seen more than once but under ten times. V gene TRBV6-5 combines with J gene TRBJ2-7, with a tentative D call TRBD2 (6 bases). V lost 7 bases and J lost 4, with 17 bases in between. This CDR3 contains 14 residues. The germline V gene has CDR1 MNHEY and CDR2 SVGAGI. The CDR3 nucleotides read TGTGCCAGCAAGGCGCGGGGAGGATTTTACGAGCAGTACTTC. Amino acids: CASKARGGFYEQYF.

The J gene is TRBJ1-1, the V gene TRBV5-8, with D uncertain. With 1 base removed from V and 5 bases from J, the gap between germline ends came to 12 bases. The CDR3 length is 14 residues. Germline CDR1 and CDR2: SGHTS and YDEGEE. The CDR3 loop is CASSLIDGKTEAFF. CDR3 sequence (DNA): TGTGCCAGCAGCTTGATCGACGGGAAGACTGAAGCTTTCTTT.

The chain recombines TRBV20-1 with TRBJ1-1; no clear D gene. V gave up 6 bases and J gave up 11 bases, with 16 bases separating them. Germline V gene sequence: CDR1 DFQATT, CDR2 SNEGSKA (reference sequence). The CDR3 consists of 11 residues. The CDR3 nucleotides are TGCAGTGCCACCGGGCGGGAGGCGGCTTTCTTT. It translates to CSATGREAAFF.

V gene TRBV28 combines with J gene TRBJ2-1, with D possibly being TRBD1 (6 bases). Trimming removed 3 bases from V and 2 bases from J, with 11 bases in between. The germline gives CDR1 MDHEN, CDR2 SYDVKM. There are 15 residues in the CDR3. The CDR3 loop is CASSFATGAYNEQFF. The DNA of the CDR3 is TGTGCCAGCAGTTTTGCGACAGGCGCCTACAATGAGCAGTTCTTC.

This sequence joins TRBV2 and TRBJ1-1, with D perhaps matching TRBD1 (5 bases). Germline CDR1 and CDR2: SNHLY and FYNNEI. Trimming pared 8 bases from V and 6 bases from J, leaving 19 bases between. The CDR3 totals 14 residues. The CDR3 DNA reads as TGTGCCAGCCCGATCGGTGGGCAGGGTGCTGAAGCTTTCTTT. It codes for CASPIGGQGAEAFF.

This rearrangement joins TRBV3-1 (or the pseudogene TRBV3-2) to TRBJ2-3; the D is unclear. Per the germline V gene, CDR1 is LGHDT and CDR2 is YNNKEL (reference sequence). This CDR3 comprises 13 residues. V gave up 1 base and J gave up 4 bases, with 6 bases separating them. In DNA form, the CDR3 reads TGTGCCAGCAGCCAAGGTGGAGCAGATACGCAGTATTTT. This gives the protein CASSQGGADTQYF.

DNA for the CDR3: TGTGCCAGCAGTTACTCGGTGTCAGACGAGCAGTACTTC. Protein: CASSYSVSDEQYF. The chain uses TRBV6-2 or TRBV6-3 and TRBJ2-7; no reliable D call. CDR3 size: 13 residues. Germline V gene lookup returns CDR1 MNHEY and CDR2 SVGEGT. V gave up 0 bases and J gave up 5 bases, with 8 bases separating them.

The V and J genes are TRBV18 and TRBJ2-7, with 7 bases aligning to TRBD2. The CDR3 covers 14 residues. Germline CDR1 KGHSH, CDR2 LQKENI. V dropped 5 bases and J dropped 6; count of bases not matched to a gene: 10. The CDR3 sequence is CASSGSSGVGEQYF. CDR3 DNA: TGTGCCAGCTCAGGAAGCAGCGGGGTGGGCGAGCAGTACTTC.

The chain recombines TRBV28 with TRBJ2-1; perhaps TRBD1 as D (6 bases). The CDR3 is 12 amino acids. V shed 10 bases and J shed 6 bases, with 13 bases lying between them. Germline CDR1 and CDR2: MDHEN and SYDVKM. CDR3: CATEQGSNEQFF. The CDR3 bases are TGTGCCACCGAACAGGGATCCAATGAGCAGTTCTTC.

This clone was found once. This chain links TRBV4-1 with TRBJ1-3; 7 bases map to TRBD1. Germline V CDR1 and CDR2: MGHRA, YSYEKL. CDR3 length equals 17 residues. Trimming removed 0 bases from V and 1 base from J; junction bases left unmatched: 6. The CDR3 here is CASSQDRDSSSGNTIYF. CDR3 DNA: TGCGCCAGCAGCCAAGATCGGGACAGCTCATCTGGAAACACCATATATTTT.

The rearrangement joins TRBV9 to TRBJ2-1, with D hard to call. The CDR3 has 17 amino acids. Trimming left V 4 bases short and J 7 bases short, with 24 bases between. The germline V gene encodes CDR1 SGDLS and CDR2 YYNGEE. The CDR3 nucleotides are TGTGCCAGCAGCCCAAATTATCCCGGAGTAGATCTTAATGAGCAGTTCTTC. Residues: CASSPNYPGVDLNEQFF. The variable domain in full, with the rest retrieved from reference TRBV9 and TRBJ2-1, is DSGVTQTPKHLITATGQRVTLRCSPRSGDLSVYWYQQSLDQGLQFLIQYYNGEERAKGNILERFSAQQFPDLHSELNLSSLELGDSALYFCASSPNYPGVDLNEQFFGPGTRLTVL.

This chain uses TRBV5-1 with TRBJ1-2; no clear D. Germline V lookup: CDR1 SGHRS, CDR2 YFSETQ. The CDR3 spans 12 residues. The ends were cut back, 6 bases at V and 1 base at J, with 7 bases in the middle. In nucleotides, the CDR3 is TGCGCCAGCACGAGAGATAACTATGGCTACACCTTC. Protein sequence: CASTRDNYGYTF.

The rearrangement uses TRBV27 and TRBJ2-2, with 9 positions matching TRBD1. V lost 6 bases, J lost 6 bases, and 11 bases stayed unmatched. This CDR3 is 16 amino acids long. Per the germline V gene, CDR1 is MNHEY and CDR2 is SMNVEV (reference sequence). This CDR3 is CASSGMGTGKAGELFF. For the CDR3, the DNA is TGTGCCAGCAGCGGAATGGGGACAGGGAAGGCCGGGGAGCTGTTTTTT.

The chain employs TRBV19 and TRBJ1-2; 8 bases line up with TRBD1. The CDR3 covers 15 residues. Trimming at V came to 6 bases and at J to 7 bases, leaving 13 bases not matched to a gene. Germline V CDR1 and CDR2: LNHDA, SQIVND (reference sequence). The CDR3 DNA sequence: TGTGCCAGTAGCCAAACATCAGGGGGCGCATCTGGCTACACCTTC. It codes for CASSQTSGGASGYTF.

The chain has TRBV28 and TRBJ2-7; D might be TRBD1 (5 bases). CDR1 is MDHEN and CDR2 is SYDVKM in the germline V gene. The CDR3 consists of 15 residues. Trimming removed 2 bases at V and 1 base at J, with 12 bases between. CDR3 amino acids: CASSLGAVESYEQYF. DNA for the CDR3: TGTGCCAGCAGTTTAGGGGCCGTCGAGTCCTACGAGCAGTACTTC.

The rearrangement joins TRBV29-1 to TRBJ1-5, with 11 nucleotides matching TRBD1. The J segment lost 7 bases and the V segment lost 4 bases, leaving 3 bases of the junction unmatched. Germline-derived CDR1 and CDR2 are SQVTM and ANQGSEA. CDR3 length: 13 residues. For the CDR3, the DNA is TGCAGCGTTGGGGGACAGGGGGGACAGCCCCAGCATTTT. Residues: CSVGGQGGQPQHF.

The rearrangement joins TRBV9 to TRBJ2-1; D may be TRBD2 (6 bases). Germline V gives CDR1 SGDLS, CDR2 YYNGEE. The CDR3 contains 14 residues. Trimming left V 2 bases short and J 7 bases short, with 13 bases between. CDR3 sequence reads: CASSVTSRENEQFF. The CDR3 DNA reads as TGTGCCAGCAGCGTGACCAGCCGGGAGAATGAGCAGTTCTTC.

The chain employs TRBV29-1 and TRBJ2-3, with a tentative D call TRBD1 (6 bases). Germline CDR1 reads SQVTM; CDR2 reads ANQGSEA. With 4 bases removed from V and 4 bases from J, the gap between germline ends came to 6 bases. CDR3 size: 11 residues. The CDR3 DNA sequence: TGCAGCGTTGGGACAGCAGATACGCAGTATTTT. Its protein is CSVGTADTQYF.

This sequence joins TRBV2 and TRBJ2-2; tentative D call: TRBD2 (5 bases). This CDR3 has 13 residues. V lost 8 bases and J 6 bases, leaving 13 bases between the germline ends. Germline loops: CDR1 SNHLY, CDR2 FYNNEI. The CDR3 coding sequence is TGTGCCAGCTCTGGACTCTTATCCGGGGAGCTGTTTTTT. Protein product: CASSGLLSGELFF.

The chain uses TRBV5-1 and TRBJ1-2; 8 bases line up with TRBD1. This CDR3 is built from 14 residues. Germline lookup yields CDR1 SGHRS and CDR2 YFSETQ. J gave up 4 bases and V 6 bases, and 8 bases lay outside the gene matches. This chain's CDR3 is CASTLEGQVYGYTF. CDR3 sequence (DNA): TGCGCCAGCACCCTTGAGGGACAGGTCTATGGCTACACCTTC.

This clone was observed once. In nucleotides, the CDR3 is TGTGCCATCAGTGAGCTACAGGGTCGAACTGAAGCTTTCTTT. Amino acid sequence: CAISELQGRTEAFF. V usage is TRBV10-3 and J usage is TRBJ1-1; possibly TRBD1 for D (6 bases). The CDR3 is made up of 14 amino acids. Trimming shortened V by 2 bases and J by 5 bases, and 12 bases separated the two germline ends. Germline values: CDR1 ENHRY, CDR2 SYGVKD.

The chain combines TRBV19 with TRBJ2-5, with no clear D. Germline V gene data show CDR1 as LNHDA and CDR2 as SQIVND (reference sequence). V was pared by 3 bases and J by 1 base, with 15 bases between. The CDR3 sequence is 16 residues long. The CDR3: CASSISPFEFQETQYF. DNA for the CDR3: TGTGCCAGTAGTATTAGCCCATTTGAGTTCCAAGAGACCCAGTACTTC.

This chain uses TRBV3-1 (or the pseudogene TRBV3-2) with TRBJ2-7; 11 bases line up with TRBD2. There are 17 residues in the CDR3. The V gene end was trimmed by 1 base and the J gene end by 3 bases; junction bases not matched to a gene: 8. Per germline, CDR1 LGHDT and CDR2 YNNKEL (reference sequence). CDR3 in amino acids: CASSQAGATSGNYEQYF. DNA of the CDR3: TGTGCCAGCAGCCAAGCGGGTGCGACTAGCGGGAACTACGAGCAGTACTTC.

This chain connects TRBV29-1 to TRBJ1-2, with 10 bases identical to TRBD1. This CDR3 is built from 13 residues. Germline CDR1 and CDR2: SQVTM and ANQGSEA. V lost 6 bases and J lost 7; bases outside the gene matches: 8. DNA of the CDR3: TGCAGCGTCCCCGGGACAGGGGTTCCTGGCTACACCTTC. Its translation: CSVPGTGVPGYTF.

The chain is built from TRBV5-1 and TRBJ1-2; D remains ambiguous. The CDR3 loop spans 14 amino acids. Germline V gene sequence: CDR1 SGHRS, CDR2 YFSETQ. Trimming took off 2 bases at V and 1 base at J, with 9 bases between the two ends. CDR3 in DNA: TGCGCCAGCAGCTTCGCCGGACTTAACTATGGCTACACCTTC. Its protein product is CASSFAGLNYGYTF.

V gene TRBV6-6 combines with J gene TRBJ1-1; TRBD1 agrees at 8 bases. This CDR3 comprises 14 residues. Trimming removed 2 bases from V and 3 bases from J; junction bases left unmatched: 2. Germline assignment: CDR1 MNHNY and CDR2 SVGAGI (reference sequence). The CDR3 sequence is CASSYAQGDTEAFF. In nucleotides, the CDR3 is TGTGCCAGCAGTTACGCACAGGGGGACACTGAAGCTTTCTTT.

This chain connects TRBV19 to TRBJ1-2; no definite D call. The CDR3 consists of 13 residues. Trimming took 4 bases from V and 3 from J, leaving 9 bases between them. Germline CDR1 is LNHDA and CDR2 is SQIVND (reference sequence). In DNA form, the CDR3 reads TGTGCCAGTAGTAAGAACAGAGACTATGGCTACACCTTC. Translating it yields CASSKNRDYGYTF.

The chain employs TRBV15 and TRBJ2-1; no reliable D call. V was pared by 0 bases and J by 10 bases, with 13 bases between. Germline-derived CDR1 and CDR2 are LNHNV and YYDKDF (reference sequence). The CDR3 is 14 amino acids. CDR3 coding DNA: TGTGCCACCAGCAGAGATAAAGTTCTCAGGGAGCAGTTCTTC. This sequence encodes CATSRDKVLREQFF. The complete variable domain, with remaining parts taken from reference TRBV15 and TRBJ2-1, reads DAMVIQNPRYQVTQFGKPVTLSCSQTLNHNVMYWYQQKSSQAPKLLFHYYDKDFNNEADTPDNFQSRRPNTSFCFLDIRSPGLGDTAMYLCATSRDKVLREQFFGPGTRLTVL.

The chain is built from TRBV27 and TRBJ2-7; 13 bases align to TRBD2. V lost 5 bases and J lost 4; bases outside the gene matches: 2. The CDR3 sequence is 14 residues long. Germline-derived CDR1 and CDR2 are MNHEY and SMNVEV (reference sequence). Here the CDR3 DNA reads TGTGCCAGCAGTCCACTAGCGGGAGGGTACGAGCAGTACTTC. This codes for CASSPLAGGYEQYF.